This passage covers 23 T cell receptor beta chains from one sample sequenced in a study of blood T cells in healthy people across ages. A second PCR of about 6 to 12 cycles used a sample-barcoded 5' primer and a J-beta primer mix. From the 5' RACE reads, TCRdb called clonotypes with MiXCR, one entry per CDR3 protein. The table lists approximately 820,000 distinct CDR3 sequences, 40% to 50% of them singletons. The specimen sequenced was blood. These receptors were taken from a man aged 55 to 70 in good health.

With respect to this clonotype: It may be a read error: a sequence one base away is much more abundant. The rearrangement links TRBV6-2 or TRBV6-3 to TRBJ1-2; 8 nucleotides line up with TRBD1. The germline gives CDR1 MNHEY, CDR2 SVGEGT. The CDR3 is made up of 12 amino acids. V lost 5 bases and J lost 6; bases outside the gene matches: 2. CDR3 amino acids: CASSTTGDGYTF. The CDR3 DNA follows: TGTGCCAGCAGTACGACAGGGGATGGCTACACCTTC.

This clonotype was detected many times. V and J are TRBV6-2 or TRBV6-3 and TRBJ2-3, with a weak D call TRBD2 (7 bases). Germline CDR1 MNHEY, CDR2 SVGEGT. V shed 2 bases and J shed 7 bases, with 13 bases lying between them. There are 14 residues in the CDR3. The DNA for the CDR3 is TGTGCCAGCAGTTACGGCGGGGGCCCGTATACGCAGTATTTT. This encodes CASSYGGGPYTQYF.

The chain couples TRBV30 to TRBJ2-1; TRBD2 agrees at 10 bases. The CDR3 is 13 amino acids. Germline assignment: CDR1 GTSNPN and CDR2 SVGIG (reference sequence). V gave up 8 bases and J gave up 7 bases; unmatched junction bases: 8. CDR3 residues: CAGERGGGNEQFF. The CDR3 DNA reads TGTGCCGGAGAGCGGGGGGGAGGTAATGAGCAGTTCTTC.

The V call is TRBV28, the J call TRBJ2-3; 8 bases line up with TRBD2. V was clipped by 5 bases and J by 2 bases; unmatched bases: 6. Germline values: CDR1 MDHEN, CDR2 SYDVKM. The CDR3 length is 15 residues. Here the CDR3 reads CASSPRTSPTDTQYF. CDR3 sequence (DNA): TGTGCCAGCAGTCCCCGGACTAGCCCCACAGATACGCAGTATTTT.

CDR3 DNA: TGCGCCAGCAGGGAGAGTACTGGTTACAATGAGCAGTTCTTC. Translated: CASRESTGYNEQFF. The chain employs TRBV10-2 and TRBJ2-1; D remains unclear. Germline CDR1 reads WSHSY; CDR2 reads SAAADI. CDR3 length: 14 amino acids. Trimming left V 6 bases short and J 4 bases short, with 13 bases between.

The chain combines TRBV7-6 with TRBJ2-3, with 8 bases fitting TRBD2. The junction had 12 bases not matched to a gene; V was cut back by 5 bases and J by 2 bases. The germline CDR1 and CDR2 sequences are SGHVS and FNYEAQ. This CDR3 has 17 amino acids. In nucleotides, the CDR3 is TGTGCCAGCAGCCCCTCTCGGGGGGGCTTTTACACAGATACGCAGTATTTT. This translates into CASSPSRGGFYTDTQYF.

The chain employs TRBV4-3 and TRBJ2-6, with D perhaps matching TRBD2 (6 bases). Germline CDR1 is LGHNA and CDR2 is YSLEER. V was trimmed by 0 bases and J by 0 bases, leaving 9 bases between them. The CDR3 sequence is 17 residues long. The CDR3 is CASSQDGGSSGANVLTF. DNA of the CDR3: TGCGCCAGCAGCCAAGATGGAGGGTCCTCTGGGGCCAACGTCCTGACTTTC.

In regard to this clonotype: This clone may be a read error of a much larger clone one base away. The genes are TRBV25-1 and TRBJ2-3; D possibly corresponds to TRBD1 (6 bases). CDR1 is MGHDK and CDR2 is SYGVNS in the germline V gene. The V end lost 7 bases, the J end lost 4 bases, and 18 bases lay between the germline ends. This CDR3 region has 15 residues. CDR3: CASTPGVEKPDTQYF. The CDR3 DNA follows: TGTGCCAGCACCCCAGGGGTGGAGAAACCAGATACGCAGTATTTT. Together with reference TRBV25-1 and TRBJ2-3, the CDR3 gives the full variable domain: EADIYQTPRYLVIGTGKKITLECSQTMGHDKMYWYQQDPGMELHLIHYSYGVNSTEKGDLSSESTVSRIRTEHFPLTLESARPSHTSQYLCASTPGVEKPDTQYFGPGTRLTVL.

This clonotype was detected a few times. V and J are TRBV6-2 or TRBV6-3 and TRBJ2-3, with D perhaps matching TRBD1 or TRBD2 (5 bases each). The germline V gene encodes CDR1 MNHEY and CDR2 SVGEGT. Trimming shortened V by 2 bases and J by 2 bases, and 11 bases separated the two germline ends. The CDR3 covers 15 residues. The CDR3 coding sequence is TGTGCCAGCAGTTACGGGACGGTCAACACAGATACGCAGTATTTT. It is translated as CASSYGTVNTDTQYF.

The chain combines TRBV6-5 with TRBJ2-7, with 9 nucleotides matching TRBD1. The CDR3 is 15 amino acids. V shed 2 bases and J 1 base; nucleotides not matched to a gene: 3. Germline V gene sequence: CDR1 MNHEY, CDR2 SVGAGI. The CDR3 spells CASSYRTGASYEQYF. CDR3 bases: TGTGCCAGCAGTTACCGGACAGGGGCTTCCTACGAGCAGTACTTC.

The CDR3: CASSHSADTQYF. DNA of the CDR3: TGCGCCAGCAGCCACTCGGCAGATACGCAGTATTTT. This chain links TRBV4-3 with TRBJ2-3, with unresolved D. The CDR3 has 12 residues. The ends were cut back, 3 bases at V and 4 bases at J, with 5 bases in the middle. Germline V lookup: CDR1 LGHNA, CDR2 YSLEER.

Only a few counts were recorded for this clonotype. The CDR3 region has the DNA TGCAGCGTTGGACAGGATGACTACGAGCAGTACTTC. Protein sequence: CSVGQDDYEQYF. The V gene is TRBV29-1, the J gene TRBJ2-7; maybe TRBD1 (6 bases). The V end was cut by 4 bases, the J end by 3 bases, with 10 bases between. Germline loops: CDR1 SQVTM, CDR2 ANQGSEA. This CDR3 contains 12 residues.

The CDR3 DNA follows: TGTGCCAGCAGCGGGACAAGATTTGAAGCTTTCTTT. Its protein product is CASSGTRFEAFF. This rearrangement joins TRBV6-5 to TRBJ1-1, with D possibly matching TRBD1 (6 bases). V lost 6 bases to trimming and J lost 7 bases, with 12 bases between them. The CDR3 runs 12 residues. Per the germline V gene, CDR1 is MNHEY and CDR2 is SVGAGI.

At least ten counts were recorded for this clonotype. The chain employs TRBV5-6 and TRBJ2-1, with D possibly matching TRBD1 (6 bases). CDR1 and CDR2 from the germline V gene are SGHDT and YYEEEE. The length of the CDR3 is 17 residues. Trimming shortened V by 4 bases and J by 0 bases, and 17 bases separated the two germline ends. The CDR3 sequence is CASSLDSTGLSYNEQFF. CDR3 bases: TGTGCCAGCAGCCTAGACTCCACAGGGCTCTCCTACAATGAGCAGTTCTTC.

This chain links TRBV4-3 with TRBJ2-4, with D perhaps matching TRBD2 (5 bases). The CDR3 is 20 residues long. V was trimmed by 0 bases and J by 1 base, leaving 22 bases between them. Germline-derived CDR1 and CDR2 are LGHNA and YSLEER. The CDR3 spells CASSQEAWSRARVAKNIQYF. The CDR3 coding sequence is TGCGCCAGCAGCCAAGAGGCCTGGAGTCGCGCGCGGGTGGCCAAAAACATTCAGTACTTC.

The chain recombines TRBV5-1 with TRBJ2-2, with D perhaps matching TRBD1 or TRBD2 (6 bases each). Germline CDR1 and CDR2: SGHRS and YFSETQ. Trimming left V 4 bases short and J 6 bases short, with 16 bases between. The length of the CDR3 is 15 residues. CDR3 amino acids: CASSLSGGGPGELFF. The CDR3 region has the DNA TGCGCCAGCAGCCTATCCGGGGGCGGGCCCGGGGAGCTGTTTTTT. Drawing the rest from reference TRBV5-1 and TRBJ2-2, the complete variable domain is KAGVTQTPRYLIKTRGQQVTLSCSPISGHRSVSWYQQTPGQGLQFLFEYFSETQRNKGNFPGRFSGRQFSNSRSEMNVSTLELGDSALYLCASSLSGGGPGELFFGEGSRLTVL.

The chain uses TRBV21-1 and TRBJ2-7; the table's D call, TRBD1, was not checked against the DNA. TRBV21-1 is designated a pseudogene. The CDR3 has 16 residues. For the CDR3, the DNA is TGTGCCAGGGATTCCGGGACAGGACCATTAGACTACGAGCAGTACTTC. Translation gives CARDSGTGPLDYEQYF.

The V gene is TRBV28, the J gene TRBJ1-5; a weak D match, TRBD1 (5 bases). Germline V gene sequence: CDR1 MDHEN, CDR2 SYDVKM. Trimming pared 3 bases from V and 7 bases from J, leaving 13 bases between. This CDR3 is 14 amino acids long. The CDR3 spells CASSFGARIQPQHF. The DNA of the CDR3 is TGTGCCAGCAGTTTCGGGGCGAGGATACAGCCCCAGCATTTT.

V gene TRBV30 combines with J gene TRBJ1-1; the D is unclear. Germline values: CDR1 GTSNPN, CDR2 SVGIG (reference sequence). This CDR3 has 8 residues. V was clipped by 5 bases and J by 8 bases, with 3 bases between them. CDR3 sequence reads: CAWDEAFF. The CDR3 DNA is TGTGCCTGGGACGAAGCTTTCTTT. The full variable domain, completed using reference TRBV30 and TRBJ1-1, is SQTIHQWPATLVQPVGSPLSLECTVEGTSNPNLYWYRQAAGRGLQLLFYSVGIGQISSEVPQNLSASRPQDRQFILSSKKLLLSDSGFYLCAWDEAFFGQGTRLTVV.

The chain couples TRBV20-1 to TRBJ2-7; a weak D match, TRBD1 (5 bases). Trimming left V 2 bases short and J 0 bases short, with 8 bases between. The CDR3 loop spans 13 amino acids. CDR1 and CDR2 from the germline V gene are DFQATT and SNEGSKA (reference sequence). Written as DNA, the CDR3 is TGCAGTGCTAGATTTGACAGCTCCTACGAGCAGTACTTC. Encoded protein: CSARFDSSYEQYF.

This clonotype was seen a few times. This rearrangement joins TRBV7-2 to TRBJ2-5; TRBD1 or TRBD2 may be the D gene (5 bases each). Germline CDR1 reads SGHTA; CDR2 reads FQGNSA. This CDR3 region has 14 residues. The ends were cut back, 2 bases at V and 0 bases at J, with 7 bases in the middle. DNA of the CDR3: TGTGCCAGCAGCTTATCGGGGCACCAAGAGACCCAGTACTTC. Encoded protein: CASSLSGHQETQYF.

This clonotype appeared once. The CDR3 spells CASKGSDRPLSSRPQHF. DNA for the CDR3: TGTGCCAGCAAAGGGTCGGACAGGCCGCTTAGCAGTCGGCCCCAGCATTTT. This chain connects TRBV12-3 or TRBV12-4 to TRBJ1-5; 7 nucleotides line up with TRBD1. The length of the CDR3 is 17 residues. Trimming cost V 7 bases and J 9 bases; bases outside gene matches: 21.

This clonotype occurred many times. The genes are TRBV28 and TRBJ1-5, with D unresolved. Germline-derived CDR1 and CDR2 are MDHEN and SYDVKM. The CDR3 extends over 10 amino acids. V lost 11 bases and J 3 bases, leaving 5 bases between the germline ends. The CDR3 loop reads CAVVNQPQHF. The CDR3 nucleotides are TGTGCCGTGGTCAATCAGCCCCAGCATTTT.